Each of the 22 T cell receptor beta chains below was sequenced from the same sample in a study of regulatory T cells in long-lasting Graves disease. TCR beta libraries were built with iRepertoire HTBI primers and Arm-PCR of CDR3 regions. From the multiplex PCR reads, TCRdb called clonotypes with MiXCR, one entry per CDR3 protein. The repertoire has around 400,000 distinct CDR3 sequences, 21% of them found once; the top ten carry about 13%. Documented time point: persistent/refractory GD, antithyroid drugs over 5 years with positive TRAb. PBMC RNA served as the TCR library source. The sequenced sample was peripheral blood mononuclear cells (PBMCs), obtained when the disease was refractory, from a patient treated with antithyroid drugs. These receptors all stem from a female donor with Graves disease.

The sample holds many counts of this clonotype. The CDR3, as DNA: TGCGCCAGCAGCTTGGAGGCTAGCGGATCCTACGAGCAGTACTTC. This encodes CASSLEASGSYEQYF. The rearrangement links TRBV5-1 to TRBJ2-7, with 7 bases identical to TRBD2. Unmatched junction bases numbered 4, after V lost 0 bases and J lost 1 base. Germline lookup yields CDR1 SGHRS and CDR2 YFSETQ. This CDR3 is built from 15 residues.

This clonotype showed up just a few times. This chain uses TRBV15 with TRBJ1-1; D is unresolved. CDR1 and CDR2 from the germline V gene are LNHNV and YYDKDF (reference sequence). This CDR3 region has 13 residues. V was pared by 8 bases and J by 3 bases, with 13 bases between. The CDR3 coding sequence is TGTGCCACCGCTCTGGAGGATTACACTGAAGCTTTCTTT. Protein product: CATALEDYTEAFF.

This clonotype has ten or more counts. This chain joins TRBV28 and TRBJ2-7, with 7 bases identical to TRBD1. Germline CDR1 is MDHEN and CDR2 is SYDVKM. The CDR3 spans 13 residues. With 4 bases clipped from V and 5 bases from J, the junction kept 5 bases outside the gene matches. The CDR3 reads CASSYIGGNEQYF. As DNA, the CDR3 is TGTGCCAGCAGTTATATAGGGGGCAACGAGCAGTACTTC.

This chain joins TRBV7-2 and TRBJ1-6; D ambiguous. V was shortened by 1 base and J by 9 bases, with 7 bases between the two germline ends. The CDR3 extends over 13 amino acids. The V gene's germline CDR1 is SGHTA and CDR2 FQGNSA. CDR3 in amino acids: CASSLETFSPLHF. CDR3 nucleotide sequence: TGTGCCAGCAGCTTAGAGACTTTTTCACCCCTCCACTTT.

The CDR3 nucleotides read TGTGCCAGCAGCTTGGATATAGGGGGCAACACTGAAGCTTTCTTT. This sequence encodes CASSLDIGGNTEAFF. V gene TRBV5-6 combines with J gene TRBJ1-1; 7 bases are shared with TRBD1. V lost 0 bases and J lost 2; bases outside the gene matches: 4. The germline gives CDR1 SGHDT, CDR2 YYEEEE. The CDR3 sequence is 15 residues long.

The rearrangement joins TRBV28 to TRBJ2-3; the match to TRBD1 covers 10 bases. The CDR3 runs to 17 residues. Germline trimming cut 6 bases from V and 3 bases from J; bases unmatched to any gene: 12. From germline, CDR1 is MDHEN and CDR2 SYDVKM. The CDR3 DNA sequence: TGTGCCAGCAGCTTAACTACCGGGACAGGGGAAACAGATACGCAGTATTTT. Translated, it gives CASSLTTGTGETDTQYF.

This clonotype was seen a handful of times. J is TRBJ2-2 and V is TRBV19; a possible D gene is TRBD2 (6 bases). Per germline, CDR1 LNHDA and CDR2 SQIVND (reference sequence). V shed 3 bases and J shed 5 bases, with 16 bases lying between them. The CDR3 is made up of 16 amino acids. The CDR3 DNA sequence: TGTGCCAGTAGTATTAAATACGGGAGTGGTACCGGGGAGCTGTTTTTT. Its protein is CASSIKYGSGTGELFF.

The sample holds a few counts of this clonotype. The rearrangement uses TRBV4-1 and TRBJ2-5, with 7 nucleotides matching TRBD1. The V gene end was trimmed by 3 bases and the J gene end by 5 bases; junction bases not matched to a gene: 9. The CDR3 is 15 amino acids. CDR1 is MGHRA, CDR2 YSYEKL, per germline. CDR3 sequence reads: CASSHSPGRGETQYF. The CDR3 nucleotides read TGCGCCAGCAGCCATTCCCCGGGCAGGGGGGAGACCCAGTACTTC.

As DNA, the CDR3 is TGTGCCAGCAGCTTCGCAGTGAGGTCACCCCTCCACTTT. Protein product: CASSFAVRSPLHF. The chain recombines TRBV5-4 with TRBJ1-6; no reliable D call. Per germline, CDR1 SGHNT and CDR2 YYREEE (reference sequence). The length of the CDR3 is 13 residues. Trimming left V 2 bases short and J 10 bases short, with 10 bases between.

This clonotype was recorded at least ten times. The rearrangement uses TRBV2 and TRBJ2-5; 7 nucleotides match TRBD1. Germline CDR1 and CDR2: SNHLY and FYNNEI. The CDR3 runs 13 residues. Trimming took 6 bases from V and 6 from J; bases not matched to a gene: 7. The DNA of the CDR3 is TGTGCCAGCAGCACGCGACAGGGACAGACCCAGTACTTC. It specifies CASSTRQGQTQYF.

This chain joins TRBV7-2 and TRBJ2-2; 12 bases fit TRBD1. The CDR3 is made up of 19 amino acids. J lost 0 bases, V lost 6 bases, and 11 bases had no gene match. Looked up from germline, CDR1 is SGHTA and CDR2 is FQGNSA. In nucleotides, the CDR3 is TGTGCCAGCAGTATACTGCCGGGACAGGGGGCCCCGAACACCGGGGAGCTGTTTTTT. Translation gives CASSILPGQGAPNTGELFF.

V is TRBV20-1 and J is TRBJ1-5, with 11 bases aligning to TRBD1. Germline CDR1 is DFQATT and CDR2 is SNEGSKA (reference sequence). V shed 0 bases and J 3 bases; nucleotides not matched to a gene: 13. The CDR3 runs to 19 residues. CDR3 sequence: CSARDPNSGQGAINQPQHF. Here the CDR3 DNA reads TGCAGTGCTAGAGACCCAAACTCCGGACAGGGGGCTATCAATCAGCCCCAGCATTTT.

Only a few counts were recorded for this clonotype. The chain carries TRBV5-8 and TRBJ1-1; TRBD1 is a possible D gene (5 bases). V lost 3 bases, J lost 10 bases, and 22 bases lay in between. Per the germline V gene, CDR1 is SGHTS and CDR2 is YDEGEE. The CDR3 runs to 15 residues. The CDR3 loop reads CASSSLQGTPRRAFF. The DNA for the CDR3 is TGTGCCAGCAGCTCTCTGCAAGGGACGCCGAGGAGAGCTTTCTTT.

The chain uses TRBV27 and TRBJ2-2, with TRBD1 matching over 8 bases. The CDR3 covers 18 residues. The V gene end was trimmed by 0 bases and the J gene end by 7 bases; junction bases not matched to a gene: 13. Germline V gene sequence: CDR1 MNHEY, CDR2 SMNVEV (reference sequence). In nucleotides, the CDR3 is TGTGCCAGCAGTTTATCGGAGGCGTGGACAGGGTCGGGCGGGGAGCTGTTTTTT. It is translated as CASSLSEAWTGSGGELFF.

The sample holds a few counts of this clonotype. The chain is built from TRBV20-1 and TRBJ1-4, with TRBD1 identical over 7 bases. Looked up from germline, CDR1 is DFQATT and CDR2 is SNEGSKA (reference sequence). Trimming took 4 bases from V and 4 from J; bases not matched to a gene: 3. The CDR3 is made up of 13 amino acids. CDR3 DNA: TGCAGTGCTAAAGGGGGCTTTAATGAAAAACTGTTTTTT. Translation gives CSAKGGFNEKLFF.

The V gene is TRBV19, the J gene TRBJ2-7; D could derive from TRBD1 or TRBD2 (5 bases each). The CDR3 contains 14 residues. V gave up 6 bases and J gave up 2 bases, with 14 bases separating them. CDR1 is LNHDA and CDR2 is SQIVND in the germline V gene (reference sequence). The CDR3 DNA is TGTGCCAGTAGCGTCGACGGGGCTCCCTACGAGCAGTACTTC. Its protein product is CASSVDGAPYEQYF.

This clonotype was observed at least ten times. The chain carries TRBV7-9 and TRBJ2-5; D is unclear. The CDR3 is 15 residues long. V was clipped by 1 base and J by 4 bases, with 13 bases between them. Germline-derived CDR1 and CDR2 are SEHNR and FQNEAQ (reference sequence). The CDR3: CASSLGSGVTETQYF. The CDR3, as DNA: TGTGCCAGCAGCTTAGGGTCCGGTGTAACAGAGACCCAGTACTTC.

This clonotype turned up a few times. V gene TRBV5-1 combines with J gene TRBJ2-5; 7 nucleotides match TRBD2. V gave up 1 base and J gave up 1 base; unmatched junction bases: 7. There are 16 residues in the CDR3. Germline V CDR1 and CDR2: SGHRS, YFSETQ. The DNA for the CDR3 is TGCGCCAGCAGCTTGTTTTTAGCGGGCCCCCAAGAGACCCAGTACTTC. Translation gives CASSLFLAGPQETQYF.

This chain uses TRBV30 with TRBJ2-2; D unresolved. The CDR3 sequence is 14 residues long. Germline V lookup: CDR1 GTSNPN, CDR2 SVGIG (reference sequence). V was clipped by 0 bases and J by 3 bases, with 8 bases between them. CDR3 sequence: CAWSVVQYTGELFF. Here the CDR3 DNA reads TGTGCCTGGAGTGTGGTGCAGTACACCGGGGAGCTGTTTTTT.

This clonotype was seen a handful of times. V gene TRBV20-1 combines with J gene TRBJ1-4; D remains ambiguous. V lost 1 base and J lost 1, with 4 bases in between. Germline V gene lookup returns CDR1 DFQATT and CDR2 SNEGSKA (reference sequence). This CDR3 spans 13 amino acids. CDR3: CSARAQTNEKLFF. CDR3 in DNA: TGCAGTGCTAGAGCCCAAACTAATGAAAAACTGTTTTTT.

In this sample, this clonotype turned up many times. V is TRBV3-1 and J is TRBJ2-5, with a possible D match to TRBD2 (5 bases). The ends were cut back, 0 bases at V and 1 base at J, with 9 bases in the middle. The CDR3 is 15 amino acids. Germline V gives CDR1 LGHDT, CDR2 YNNKEL (reference sequence). The DNA of the CDR3 is TGTGCCAGCAGCCAAGAACAGAGGGCCCAAGAGACCCAGTACTTC. It specifies CASSQEQRAQETQYF.

This clonotype was seen at least ten times. V usage is TRBV5-5 and J usage is TRBJ2-7; no reliable D call. Germline CDR1 reads SGHKS; CDR2 reads YYEKEE (reference sequence). Deletions cut 2 bases from V and 7 bases from J, with 19 bases between. The CDR3 spans 15 residues. The DNA for the CDR3 is TGTGCCAGCAGCTTTCGGGCTGACCAGACGATGGAGCAGTACTTC. As protein: CASSFRADQTMEQYF.